Shown below are 17 T cell receptor beta chains from a single sample sequenced in a study of immune heterogeneity within non-small cell lung tumors (dated by TCRdb to 2016 to 2018). The TCR template was genomic DNA extracted from bulk tumor tissue, and roughly 600 ng of gDNA was amplified for each sample. Multiple biopsies per primary tumor were taken during surgery, spaced as far apart as possible within the tumor mass. The study cohort was described as untreated, and patients were newly diagnosed NSCLC cases undergoing curative surgery. The data were produced on a HiSeq X Ten. The TCR beta CDR3 region was amplified with a multiplex PCR system whose first round of roughly 11 cycles used 32 V-gene forward primers and 13 J-gene reverse primers. The public reads were run again by TCRdb, first through fastp at Q25 and then through MiXCR, and only productive beta chains were kept. Under each unique CDR3 protein, matching rows form one entry showing the most common genes and DNA. For this sample the table gives about 5,700 distinct CDR3 sequences, of which roughly 21% were detected only once. The ten largest clones represent more than 9.5% of the sample.

Sequencing was performed on lung tumor tissue. These receptor sequences come from an older woman with non-small cell lung cancer.

By share, this clonotype counts as large (0.1 to 1%). The chain joins TRBV24-1 to TRBJ2-2; a weak D match, TRBD1 (5 bases). There are 17 residues in the CDR3. The V end lost 3 bases, the J end lost 4 bases, and 17 bases lay between the germline ends. The germline CDR1 and CDR2 sequences are KGHDR and SFDVKD. CDR3 DNA: TGTGCCACCAGTGATGTGCGGAGAACAGGATCCACCGGGGAGCTGTTTTTT. Protein product: CATSDVRRTGSTGELFF.

As for this clonotype: A much more abundant neighbour one base away suggests this may be a read error. This chain links TRBV7-9 with TRBJ1-5, with TRBD1 identical over 10 bases. Judging by the DNA end, TRBJ2-3 fits better; the J call may be wrong. CDR3 size: 16 residues. Germline V gene sequence: CDR1 SEHNR, CDR2 FQNEAQ (reference sequence). The CDR3 protein is CASSQGQGPGNQPQYF. CDR3 bases: TGTGCCAGCAGCCAGGGACAGGGGCCCGGCAATCAGCCCCAGTATTTT.

This sequence joins TRBV12-3 or TRBV12-4 and TRBJ2-2, with 7 bases identical to TRBD1. The trim removed 3 bases at V and 7 bases at J, leaving 8 bases unmatched. The CDR3 has 15 residues. DNA for the CDR3: TGTGCCAGCAGTTTTCGAAGGGGGCTGGGCGGGGAGCTGTTTTTT. It codes for CASSFRRGLGGELFF.

In its sample, this clonotype ranks as medium-sized. The V gene is TRBV20-1, the J gene TRBJ2-7; 7 bases match TRBD2. The germline V gene has CDR1 DFQATT and CDR2 SNEGSKA (reference sequence). V lost 6 bases and J lost 0; bases outside the gene matches: 8. The CDR3 has 14 amino acids. CDR3 amino acids: CSAPRGGGSYEQYF. Here the CDR3 DNA reads TGCAGTGCGCCCCGCGGGGGAGGCTCCTACGAGCAGTACTTC.

By share, this clonotype ranks as medium-sized. The rearrangement links TRBV20-1 to TRBJ1-3, with D perhaps matching TRBD1 (5 bases). Germline V CDR1 and CDR2: DFQATT, SNEGSKA (reference sequence). V dropped 6 bases and J dropped 0 bases, with 9 bases sitting between them. The length of the CDR3 is 13 residues. DNA of the CDR3: TGCAGTGCCAGGGACCACTCTGGAAACACCATATATTTT. Translation gives CSARDHSGNTIYF.

V and J are TRBV20-1 and TRBJ2-5, with 12 bases matching TRBD1. The CDR3 runs 14 residues. Per germline, CDR1 DFQATT and CDR2 SNEGSKA (reference sequence). Germline trimming cut 3 bases from V and 7 bases from J; bases unmatched to any gene: 6. As DNA, the CDR3 is TGCAGTGCTAGTCGGGACAGGGGGCAGGGGACCCAGTACTTC. This encodes CSASRDRGQGTQYF.

This clonotype is medium-sized. The chain links TRBV7-8 to TRBJ1-3; D uncertain. Germline CDR1 and CDR2: SGHVS and FQNEAQ. V lost 1 base and J lost 0, with 7 bases in between. This CDR3 contains 15 residues. CDR3 region: CASSLGEGSGNTIYF. In DNA, the CDR3 is TGTGCCAGCAGCTTAGGGGAAGGCTCTGGAAACACCATATATTTT.

Sample share makes this clonotype medium-sized (0.01 to 0.1%). The V and J genes are TRBV27 and TRBJ1-2, with a weak D call TRBD1 (6 bases). This CDR3 has 14 residues. Germline CDR1 and CDR2: MNHEY and SMNVEV (reference sequence). With 2 bases removed from V and 5 bases from J, the gap between germline ends came to 12 bases. This chain's CDR3 is CASSLRWTDYGYTF. In nucleotides, the CDR3 is TGTGCCAGCAGTTTAAGGTGGACAGATTATGGCTACACCTTC.

J is TRBJ2-1 and V is TRBV19, with TRBD2 matching over 10 bases. V lost 5 bases, J lost 2 bases, and 15 bases stayed unmatched. The CDR3 runs 19 residues. Germline V gives CDR1 LNHDA, CDR2 SQIVND (reference sequence). In nucleotides, the CDR3 is TGTGCCAGTAGTTTCCGAGGACAGGCCCTAGCGGGAGCCTACAATGAGCAGTTCTTC. Encoded protein: CASSFRGQALAGAYNEQFF.

By share, this clonotype ranks as medium-sized. The V and J genes are TRBV12-3 or TRBV12-4 and TRBJ2-1, with 8 bases aligning to TRBD2. This CDR3 contains 17 residues. V shed 2 bases and J 5 bases; nucleotides not matched to a gene: 11. The CDR3 DNA sequence: TGTGCCAGCAGTTTAACCTTTCCGGGAGGGCCCCACAATGAGCAGTTCTTC. Translation gives CASSLTFPGGPHNEQFF.

The chain is built from TRBV6-1 and TRBJ1-1; the D is unclear. Germline V CDR1 and CDR2: MNHNS, SASEGT. With 7 bases removed from V and 2 bases from J, the gap between germline ends came to 11 bases. CDR3 length equals 13 residues. DNA for the CDR3: TGTGCCAGCAAAACCACTAGTAACACTGAAGCTTTCTTT. Amino acids: CASKTTSNTEAFF.

This clonotype turned up a few times. This sequence joins TRBV18 and TRBJ2-5; D is perhaps TRBD1 or TRBD2 (5 bases each). Germline lookup yields CDR1 KGHSH and CDR2 LQKENI. This CDR3 contains 15 residues. The germline V and J ends were trimmed by 1 base and 1 base, with 10 bases remaining between them. CDR3 bases: TGTGCCAGCTCACCACTGAGGGGTGGCCAAGAGACCCAGTACTTC. This translates into CASSPLRGGQETQYF.

This clonotype was picked up a small number of times. The V gene is TRBV12-3 or TRBV12-4, the J gene TRBJ2-5; D is uncertain. The CDR3 length is 11 residues. V was shortened by 5 bases and J by 5 bases, with 6 bases between the two germline ends. Here the CDR3 reads CASSLHETQYF. Here the CDR3 DNA reads TGTGCCAGCAGTCTTCACGAGACCCAGTACTTC.

This clonotype qualifies as medium-sized. The genes are TRBV2 and TRBJ2-7; perhaps D is TRBD1 or TRBD2 (6 bases each). Germline V gene data show CDR1 as SNHLY and CDR2 as FYNNEI. V was pared by 6 bases and J by 1 base, with 16 bases between. This CDR3 has 15 residues. The CDR3 region is CASRKLRGASYEQYF. As DNA, the CDR3 is TGTGCCAGCAGAAAACTTAGGGGGGCGTCCTACGAGCAGTACTTC.

This clonotype has ten or more counts. Here the CDR3 reads CASSFPLAGGLTAGTDTQYF. The CDR3 nucleotides are TGTGCCAGCAGTTTCCCGCTAGCGGGAGGACTGACGGCGGGCACAGATACGCAGTATTTT. The rearrangement links TRBV28 to TRBJ2-3; TRBD2 matches 11 bases. The V and J ends lost 3 bases and 1 base, in that order; junction bases with no gene match: 15. The CDR3 is made up of 20 amino acids. Germline-derived CDR1 and CDR2 are MDHEN and SYDVKM.

This clonotype has more than one count but fewer than ten. This may arise from a read error, as a much more abundant clone is one base away. Here the CDR3 omits its conserved ending phenylalanine or tryptophan, so a read error is the likely source. The chain carries TRBV6-1 and TRBJ2-6, with D tentatively TRBD1 or TRBD2 (5 bases each). This CDR3 is built from 15 residues. The ends were cut back, 10 bases at V and 0 bases at J, with 13 bases in the middle. CDR1 is MNHNS and CDR2 is SASEGT in the germline V gene. Written as DNA, the CDR3 is TGTGCCACGGGGCAGGGCGACTCTGGGGCCAACGTCCTGACTCTC. This sequence encodes CATGQGDSGANVLTL.

Turning to this clonotype: Just one base apart from a much larger clone, this may be a read error. The chain links TRBV6-1 to TRBJ1-4, with a tentative D call TRBD1 (6 bases). This CDR3 region has 15 residues. Trimming shortened V by 7 bases and J by 7 bases, and 19 bases separated the two germline ends. Germline V lookup: CDR1 MNHNS, CDR2 SASEGT. CDR3 DNA sequence: TGTGCCAGCATATCCAACCAGGGAGGGGGTGAAAAACTGTTTTTT. Translating gives CASISNQGGGEKLFF.